The rows below give T cell receptor beta chains drawn from one sample of a study of OX40 agonist ivuxolimab in advanced cancers. Only in-frame clones appear in the TCRdb table, and some are missing; sequencing was by immunoSEQ multiplex PCR. The sample holds 55,000 to 75,000 clones, about nine tenths seen once. The input for sequencing was CD4+ or CD8+ T cells sorted from blood, taken in a trial of the OX40 agonist ivuxolimab. The receptor source for this set is an adult with an advanced solid tumor such as melanoma, head and neck, liver or kidney cancer. Each CDR3 is given with its conserved first and last residue. The order of the fields is clone size, D gene, V gene, J gene, CDR3 DNA, CDR3 protein. D genes are given only for firm matches. Clone size is not always given. Where it is, it says once, few, many or a class for expanded clones.

abundance: -
d_gene: -
v_gene: TRBV11-3
j_gene: TRBJ2-1
CDR3nt: TGTGCCAGCAGCCCCGGCCCAAGCTCCTACAATGAGCAGTTCTTC
CDR3aa: CASSPGPSSYNEQFF

abundance: -
d_gene: TRBD1
v_gene: TRBV9
j_gene: TRBJ2-1
CDR3nt: TGTGCCAGCAGCGTAGGTTTACAGGGGACCTACAATGAGCAGTTCTTC
CDR3aa: CASSVGLQGTYNEQFF

abundance: -
d_gene: -
v_gene: TRBV4-3
j_gene: TRBJ2-7
CDR3nt: TGCGCCAGCAGCCAAGATTTCGGTTACGAGCAGTACTTC
CDR3aa: CASSQDFGYEQYF

abundance: -
d_gene: TRBD2
v_gene: TRBV2
j_gene: TRBJ2-1
CDR3nt: TGTGCCAGCAGTGACCTTAGCGGGAGCTCCTACAATGAGCAGTTCTTC
CDR3aa: CASSDLSGSSYNEQFF

abundance: -
d_gene: -
v_gene: TRBV30
j_gene: TRBJ1-2
CDR3nt: TGTGCCCTTCCGACACGATCTAACTATGGCTACACCTTC
CDR3aa: CALPTRSNYGYTF

abundance: few
d_gene: TRBD2
v_gene: TRBV19
j_gene: TRBJ2-5
CDR3nt: TGTGCCAGTAGCGGGAGGTCCTCCGAGACCCAGTACTTC
CDR3aa: CASSGRSSETQYF

abundance: -
d_gene: -
v_gene: TRBV7-9
j_gene: TRBJ2-7
CDR3nt: TGTGCCAGCAGTTCCGACACCGTTGATTCCTACGAGCAGTACTTC
CDR3aa: CASSSDTVDSYEQYF

abundance: -
d_gene: -
v_gene: TRBV27
j_gene: TRBJ1-5
CDR3nt: TGTGCCAGCAGTTTAGTTGGGGGCACCCAGCATTTT
CDR3aa: CASSLVGGTQHF

abundance: -
d_gene: -
v_gene: TRBV28
j_gene: TRBJ1-1
CDR3nt: TGTGCCAGCAGTTTATACAGGGAGAGCTTGAACACTGAAGCTTTCTTT
CDR3aa: CASSLYRESLNTEAFF

abundance: once
d_gene: -
v_gene: TRBV6-5
j_gene: TRBJ1-1
CDR3nt: TGTGCCAGCAGCATGGGAGGGAACACTGAAGCTTTCTTT
CDR3aa: CASSMGGNTEAFF

abundance: few
d_gene: -
v_gene: TRBV6-5
j_gene: TRBJ2-5
CDR3nt: TGTGCCAGCAGTTATGGGTTGGTGGGGGCGCAAGAGACCCAGTACTTC
CDR3aa: CASSYGLVGAQETQYF

abundance: -
d_gene: TRBD2
v_gene: TRBV4-3
j_gene: TRBJ2-3
CDR3nt: TGCGCCAGCAGCCCAGGACTAGCGGGAGCGATTAGCACAGATACGCAGTATTTT
CDR3aa: CASSPGLAGAISTDTQYF

abundance: -
d_gene: -
v_gene: TRBV12-5
j_gene: TRBJ2-3
CDR3nt: TGTGCTAGTGGTTTAGGGCAGGGAACAGATACGCAGTATTTT
CDR3aa: CASGLGQGTDTQYF

abundance: -
d_gene: -
v_gene: TRBV6-1
j_gene: TRBJ2-1
CDR3nt: TGTGCCAGCAAGGAAGGCGCGGGGAATGAGCAGTTCTTC
CDR3aa: CASKEGAGNEQFF

abundance: -
d_gene: -
v_gene: TRBV9
j_gene: TRBJ1-2
CDR3nt: TGTGCCAGCAGCGATGGGGGGGCTGCCTATGGCTACACCTTC
CDR3aa: CASSDGGAAYGYTF

abundance: -
d_gene: -
v_gene: TRBV13
j_gene: TRBJ2-1
CDR3nt: TGTGCCAGCAGCCTCGTCCGGGAGTACAATGAGCAGTTCTTC
CDR3aa: CASSLVREYNEQFF

abundance: -
d_gene: -
v_gene: TRBV7-8
j_gene: TRBJ2-1
CDR3nt: TGTGCCAGCAGCTTGCTATGGGAGGCCTACAATGAGCAGTTCTTC
CDR3aa: CASSLLWEAYNEQFF

abundance: -
d_gene: -
v_gene: TRBV9
j_gene: TRBJ2-1
CDR3nt: TGTGCCAGCAGCGCGCCCCCCTCCTACAATGAGCAGTTCTTC
CDR3aa: CASSAPPSYNEQFF

abundance: -
d_gene: -
v_gene: TRBV19
j_gene: TRBJ2-1
CDR3nt: TGTGCCAGTAGTATATTGGCGGGGACCTACAATGAGCAGTTCTTC
CDR3aa: CASSILAGTYNEQFF

abundance: -
d_gene: -
v_gene: TRBV4-3
j_gene: TRBJ2-1
CDR3nt: TGCGCCAGCAGCCAAGTCTGGCTAGGTAAGGCCAATGAGCAGTTCTTC
CDR3aa: CASSQVWLGKANEQFF

abundance: -
d_gene: -
v_gene: TRBV9
j_gene: TRBJ2-2
CDR3nt: TGTGCCAGCAGCGTAGGGGCAGCGAACACCGGGGAGCTGTTTTTT
CDR3aa: CASSVGAANTGELFF

abundance: -
d_gene: -
v_gene: TRBV9
j_gene: TRBJ1-4
CDR3nt: TGTGCCAGCAGCGTAGCCGGGGCCGGGGAGTCAGAAAAACTGTTTTTT
CDR3aa: CASSVAGAGESEKLFF

abundance: -
d_gene: TRBD2
v_gene: TRBV9
j_gene: TRBJ2-7
CDR3nt: TGTGCCAGCAGCGGAGGCGGGAGGCCCGAGCAGTACTTC
CDR3aa: CASSGGGRPEQYF

abundance: once
d_gene: -
v_gene: TRBV28
j_gene: TRBJ2-7
CDR3nt: TGTGCCAGCAGTATCTCCAGCTACGAGCAGTACTTC
CDR3aa: CASSISSYEQYF

abundance: -
d_gene: -
v_gene: TRBV5-8
j_gene: TRBJ2-5
CDR3nt: TGTGCCAGCAGCTGGACCCTCCAAGAGACCCAGTACTTC
CDR3aa: CASSWTLQETQYF

abundance: -
d_gene: TRBD2
v_gene: TRBV11-2
j_gene: TRBJ2-1
CDR3nt: TGTGCCAGCAGCCTAGGGACTAGCGGGTTGAATGAGCAGTTCTTC
CDR3aa: CASSLGTSGLNEQFF

abundance: -
d_gene: TRBD2
v_gene: TRBV29-1
j_gene: TRBJ2-7
CDR3nt: TGCAGCGCCAGGACTAGCGGGAGAGCCGAGCAGTACTTC
CDR3aa: CSARTSGRAEQYF

abundance: -
d_gene: TRBD2
v_gene: TRBV29-1
j_gene: TRBJ2-3
CDR3nt: TGCAGCGGAACTAGCGGGAGTTCGGCAGATACGCAGTATTTT
CDR3aa: CSGTSGSSADTQYF

abundance: -
d_gene: TRBD1
v_gene: TRBV7-8
j_gene: TRBJ2-5
CDR3nt: TGTGCCAGCAGCTTTGGCTCCCAAAGGGGGCCGCAAGAGACCCAGTACTTC
CDR3aa: CASSFGSQRGPQETQYF

abundance: -
d_gene: TRBD2
v_gene: TRBV7-8
j_gene: TRBJ2-7
CDR3nt: TGTGCCAGCAGTCCAGGACTAGCGGGAGCATACGAGCAGTACTTC
CDR3aa: CASSPGLAGAYEQYF

abundance: -
d_gene: TRBD2
v_gene: TRBV28
j_gene: TRBJ2-3
CDR3nt: TGTGCCAGCAGTTCCCAGCGGGAGTACAGAGATACGCAGTATTTT
CDR3aa: CASSSQREYRDTQYF

abundance: -
d_gene: TRBD2
v_gene: TRBV4-1
j_gene: TRBJ2-7
CDR3nt: TGCGCCAGCAGCCCGGGGACTAGCGGGAGCAACGAGCAGTACTTC
CDR3aa: CASSPGTSGSNEQYF

abundance: -
d_gene: TRBD2
v_gene: TRBV28
j_gene: TRBJ2-3
CDR3nt: TGTGCCAGCAGTTTGAGGGAGCGGGAGGATCACACAGATACGCAGTATTTT
CDR3aa: CASSLREREDHTDTQYF

abundance: -
d_gene: -
v_gene: TRBV29-1
j_gene: TRBJ2-3
CDR3nt: TGCAGCGTCGCGGGACAGCTCGGCACAGATACGCAGTATTTT
CDR3aa: CSVAGQLGTDTQYF

abundance: -
d_gene: TRBD1
v_gene: TRBV11-3
j_gene: TRBJ2-3
CDR3nt: TGTGCCAGCAGTTATGGACAGGGCGGGACAGATACGCAGTATTTT
CDR3aa: CASSYGQGGTDTQYF

abundance: -
d_gene: -
v_gene: TRBV5-4
j_gene: TRBJ1-1
CDR3nt: TGTGCCAGCAGCTTGCGGGGGAGCACTGAAGCTTTCTTT
CDR3aa: CASSLRGSTEAFF

abundance: -
d_gene: TRBD2
v_gene: TRBV28
j_gene: TRBJ2-3
CDR3nt: TGTGCCAGCAGAAACAGACTAGCGGGAGTGGATACGCAGTATTTT
CDR3aa: CASRNRLAGVDTQYF

abundance: -
d_gene: TRBD1
v_gene: TRBV19
j_gene: TRBJ2-7
CDR3nt: TGTGCCAGTAGTCGGGACAGGGTCTACGAGCAGTACTTC
CDR3aa: CASSRDRVYEQYF

abundance: -
d_gene: -
v_gene: TRBV6-5
j_gene: TRBJ2-7
CDR3nt: TGTGCCAGCAGTTACGAGGGAGCCCACGAGCAGTACTTC
CDR3aa: CASSYEGAHEQYF

abundance: -
d_gene: -
v_gene: TRBV28
j_gene: TRBJ2-7
CDR3nt: TGTGCCAGCCGGCTAGCTGACATCTCCTACGAGCAGTACTTC
CDR3aa: CASRLADISYEQYF

abundance: once
d_gene: -
v_gene: TRBV28
j_gene: TRBJ1-1
CDR3nt: TGTGCCAGCAGTGCGAGCGTAATGAACACTGAAGCTTTCTTT
CDR3aa: CASSASVMNTEAFF

abundance: -
d_gene: -
v_gene: TRBV28
j_gene: TRBJ1-2
CDR3nt: TGTGCCAGCAGTTCCTTACCCGTCAGGACAAGCTTCTATGGCTACACCTTC
CDR3aa: CASSSLPVRTSFYGYTF

abundance: -
d_gene: -
v_gene: TRBV7-2
j_gene: TRBJ2-1
CDR3nt: TGTGCCAGCAGCTTCGGGGGCCTCTCCTACAATGAGCAGTTCTTC
CDR3aa: CASSFGGLSYNEQFF

abundance: -
d_gene: TRBD2
v_gene: TRBV11-1
j_gene: TRBJ2-1
CDR3nt: TGTGCCAGCAGCTTGGGGCGGGAGTGGAGCTCCTACAATGAGCAGTTCTTC
CDR3aa: CASSLGREWSSYNEQFF

abundance: once
d_gene: TRBD2
v_gene: TRBV28
j_gene: TRBJ2-3
CDR3nt: TGTGCCAGCAGTCCCGGACTAGTCCCAGATACGCAGTATTTT
CDR3aa: CASSPGLVPDTQYF

abundance: -
d_gene: TRBD2
v_gene: TRBV27
j_gene: TRBJ2-7
CDR3nt: TGTGCCAGCAGTCCTCGGACTAGCCCCTACGAGCAGTACTTC
CDR3aa: CASSPRTSPYEQYF

abundance: -
d_gene: TRBD1
v_gene: TRBV19
j_gene: TRBJ1-2
CDR3nt: TGTGCCAGTAGCAGAGACAGGGGGGCGGATGGCTACACCTTC
CDR3aa: CASSRDRGADGYTF

abundance: -
d_gene: -
v_gene: TRBV16
j_gene: TRBJ2-2
CDR3nt: TGTGCCAGCAGCCAATGGAACGGGGAGCTGTTTTTT
CDR3aa: CASSQWNGELFF

abundance: -
d_gene: TRBD2
v_gene: TRBV6-5
j_gene: TRBJ2-7
CDR3nt: TGTGCCAGCAGTTACATCCAGCGGGAGGTCCCGTACGAGCAGTACTTC
CDR3aa: CASSYIQREVPYEQYF

abundance: -
d_gene: TRBD2
v_gene: TRBV4-3
j_gene: TRBJ2-1
CDR3nt: TGCGCCAGCAGCCAAGCGCGGACTAGTAACTACAATGAGCAGTTCTTC
CDR3aa: CASSQARTSNYNEQFF

abundance: -
d_gene: -
v_gene: TRBV11-2
j_gene: TRBJ2-7
CDR3nt: TGTGCCAGCAGCTCCCTTTCGGATGCTAGGACGTACGAGCAGTACTTC
CDR3aa: CASSSLSDARTYEQYF

abundance: -
d_gene: -
v_gene: TRBV15
j_gene: TRBJ2-7
CDR3nt: TGTGCCACCAGCAGAGTTTTGGGGTTAGCGGCCGAGCAGTACTTC
CDR3aa: CATSRVLGLAAEQYF

abundance: -
d_gene: TRBD2
v_gene: TRBV5-1
j_gene: TRBJ2-1
CDR3nt: TGCGCCAGCAGCTTGTCCGTGCGGGAGACCACTGAGCAGTTCTTC
CDR3aa: CASSLSVRETTEQFF

abundance: -
d_gene: TRBD2
v_gene: TRBV13
j_gene: TRBJ2-7
CDR3nt: TGTGCCAGCAGCCACTCCTTAGACTCTAGCGGGAGTCCCCACGAGCAGTACTTC
CDR3aa: CASSHSLDSSGSPHEQYF

abundance: -
d_gene: -
v_gene: TRBV25-1
j_gene: TRBJ2-1
CDR3nt: TGTGCCAGCAGTGAATATTATCAGGGGGGCTTTTCCTACAATGAGCAGTTCTTC
CDR3aa: CASSEYYQGGFSYNEQFF

abundance: -
d_gene: -
v_gene: TRBV7-3
j_gene: TRBJ2-3
CDR3nt: TGTGCCAGCAGCTTCCAGAGACTCGTCCCGGGGAACACAGATACGCAGTATTTT
CDR3aa: CASSFQRLVPGNTDTQYF

abundance: -
d_gene: -
v_gene: TRBV2
j_gene: TRBJ2-7
CDR3nt: TGTGCCAGTATGCTCGGGGGCGAGCAGTACTTC
CDR3aa: CASMLGGEQYF